The 11 T cell receptor beta chains listed next were all sequenced from one sample in a study of T cells in Graves' hyperthyroidism and ophthalmopathy. The TCR beta CDR3 regions underwent amplification using RNA transcripts as the source. Initially, a first-round RT-PCR of the TCR CDR3 employed the HTBI primer set. TCRdb fed the multiplex PCR reads into MiXCR, producing one record per CDR3 protein. The sample has 500,000 to 750,000 distinct CDR3 sequences; around 14% are singletons. The sequenced material came from blood. The receptors originated from a woman younger than 30 with Graves' ophthalmopathy.

This clonotype was observed a handful of times. The chain combines TRBV25-1 with TRBJ2-7; 8 bases align to TRBD2. The CDR3 has 15 residues. Per the germline V gene, CDR1 is MGHDK and CDR2 is SYGVNS. J gave up 0 bases and V 2 bases, and 3 bases lay outside the gene matches. CDR3 in DNA: TGTGCCAGCAGTGAAAGCGGGAGTTCCTCCTACGAGCAGTACTTC. Its protein is CASSESGSSSYEQYF.

This clonotype appeared a few times. V is TRBV4-1 and J is TRBJ2-7; D is undetermined. Germline assignment: CDR1 MGHRA and CDR2 YSYEKL. There are 15 residues in the CDR3. V was pared by 0 bases and J by 4 bases, with 13 bases between. The CDR3 nucleotides are TGCGCCAGCAGCCAAGACTCAAGGGAACTGTACGAGCAGTACTTC. Its translation: CASSQDSRELYEQYF.

This clonotype was detected ten times or more. The genes are TRBV6-5 and TRBJ1-1; D call uncertain. The V gene lost 0 bases and the J gene lost 1 base, with 6 bases spanning the gap. This CDR3 comprises 14 residues. Germline V gene data show CDR1 as MNHEY and CDR2 as SVGAGI. This chain's CDR3 is CASSYSAENTEAFF. In nucleotides, the CDR3 is TGTGCCAGCAGTTACTCGGCAGAGAACACTGAAGCTTTCTTT.

This clonotype was seen only a few times. The chain recombines TRBV18 with TRBJ2-5, with D perhaps matching TRBD1 (7 bases). Germline-derived CDR1 and CDR2 are KGHSH and LQKENI. The CDR3 length is 17 residues. Trimming removed 0 bases at V and 5 bases at J, with 19 bases between. CDR3 loop: CASSPPAGGSDGETQYF. Written as DNA, the CDR3 is TGTGCCAGCTCACCACCGGCAGGGGGGTCAGATGGGGAGACCCAGTACTTC.

The table lists this clonotype with many counts. V is TRBV7-3 and J is TRBJ2-2; 12 nucleotides agree with TRBD2. The CDR3 totals 18 residues. The J segment lost 5 bases and the V segment lost 5 bases, leaving 12 bases of the junction unmatched. The V gene's germline CDR1 is SGHTA and CDR2 FQGTGA. The CDR3 coding sequence is TGTGCCAGCAGCCCTAGAGCTAGCGGGAGGGCCCAAACCGGGGAGCTGTTTTTT. Translated, it gives CASSPRASGRAQTGELFF. Complete variable domain (other parts from reference TRBV7-3 and TRBJ2-2): GAGVSQTPSNKVTEKGKYVELRCDPISGHTALYWYRQSLGQGPEFLIYFQGTGAADDSGLPNDRFFAVRPEGSVSTLKIQRTERGDSAVYLCASSPRASGRAQTGELFFGEGSRLTVL.

The V and J genes are TRBV24-1 and TRBJ1-5; tentatively, D is TRBD1 (5 bases). V shed 10 bases and J shed 2 bases, with 14 bases lying between them. The CDR3 consists of 14 residues. Germline V gene data show CDR1 as KGHDR and CDR2 as SFDVKD. The CDR3 protein is CATSFGGGNQPQHF. CDR3 coding DNA: TGTGCCACATCATTCGGGGGGGGCAATCAGCCCCAGCATTTT.

This clonotype was seen many times. The chain joins TRBV7-9 to TRBJ2-7, with D unclear. This CDR3 comprises 14 residues. V was cut by 1 base and J by 2 bases, with 9 bases left in between. From germline, CDR1 is SEHNR and CDR2 FQNEAQ (reference sequence). CDR3 sequence reads: CASSLVGEAYEQYF. The CDR3 nucleotides read TGTGCCAGCAGCTTAGTTGGGGAAGCCTACGAGCAGTACTTC.

J is TRBJ2-7 and V is TRBV16; possible D gene TRBD1, 5 bases. Trimming cost V 4 bases and J 0 bases, with 13 bases left between them. The CDR3 sequence is 15 residues long. The germline V gene encodes CDR1 KGHSY and CDR2 FQNENV. The CDR3: CASSRTGSTSYEQYF. Here the CDR3 DNA reads TGTGCCAGCAGCCGTACAGGAAGTACCTCCTACGAGCAGTACTTC. The entire variable domain, with the rest obtained from reference TRBV16 and TRBJ2-7, is as follows: GEEVAQTPKHLVRGEGQKAKLYCAPIKGHSYVFWYQQVLKNEFKFLISFQNENVFDETGMPKERFSAKCLPNSPCSLEIQATKLEDSAVYFCASSRTGSTSYEQYFGPGTRLTVT.

Ten or more counts support this clonotype. The rearrangement joins TRBV30 to TRBJ1-2, with a possible D match to TRBD1 (5 bases). The germline V and J ends were trimmed by 1 base and 4 bases, with 7 bases remaining between them. The CDR3 spans 12 residues. CDR1 is GTSNPN, CDR2 SVGIG, per germline (reference sequence). The chain's CDR3 is CAWSGGTYGYTF. In DNA, the CDR3 is TGTGCCTGGAGTGGGGGGACCTATGGCTACACCTTC. Drawing the rest from reference TRBV30 and TRBJ1-2, the complete variable domain is SQTIHQWPATLVQPVGSPLSLECTVEGTSNPNLYWYRQAAGRGLQLLFYSVGIGQISSEVPQNLSASRPQDRQFILSSKKLLLSDSGFYLCAWSGGTYGYTFGSGTRLTVV.

J is TRBJ2-7 and V is TRBV7-9; 12 bases line up with TRBD2. CDR3 size: 17 residues. V shed 5 bases and J 6 bases; nucleotides not matched to a gene: 14. The germline V gene has CDR1 SEHNR and CDR2 FQNEAQ (reference sequence). In DNA, the CDR3 is TGTGCCAGCAGCCCCGGGGGGCCTAGCGGGAGGGCCTCCGAGCAGTACTTC. Translating gives CASSPGGPSGRASEQYF.

The chain joins TRBV7-8 to TRBJ2-5; no firm D call. Germline values: CDR1 SGHVS, CDR2 FQNEAQ. V was shortened by 4 bases and J by 2 bases, with 8 bases between the two germline ends. This CDR3 spans 13 amino acids. CDR3 coding DNA: TGTGCCAGCAGCTGGGGATTACAAGAGACCCAGTACTTC. This translates into CASSWGLQETQYF.